A single sample gave rise to the 30 T cell receptor beta chains below, sequenced in a study of blood T cell repertoires in COVID-19. The assay was immunoSEQ multiplex PCR, and TCRdb's table has in-frame clones only and misses some. The sample gives about 190,000 clones, roughly four fifths of which show up once; approximately 6.1% is in the top ten. Sequenced sample: peripheral blood. The receptors stem from a woman aged 40 to 50 with acute or convalescent COVID-19.

V usage is TRBV7-6 and J usage is TRBJ1-3; D remains ambiguous. CDR3 length: 15 residues. Germline CDR1 is SGHVS and CDR2 is FNYEAQ. V was shortened by 3 bases and J by 1 base, with 10 bases between the two germline ends. CDR3 amino acids: CASSFAGISGNTIYF. The CDR3 DNA follows: TGTGCCAGCAGCTTTGCGGGGATTTCTGGAAACACCATATATTTT.

The chain employs TRBV6-5 and TRBJ2-7; 9 bases line up with TRBD2. The germline V gene encodes CDR1 MNHEY and CDR2 SVGAGI. The trim removed 2 bases at V and 3 bases at J, leaving 5 bases unmatched. The CDR3 extends over 15 amino acids. Here the CDR3 DNA reads TGTGCCAGCAGTTACCAAACTAGCGGGTACTACGAGCAGTACTTC. Its translation is CASSYQTSGYYEQYF.

The chain uses TRBV19 and TRBJ1-2, with D possibly being TRBD1 (5 bases). The CDR3 is 13 amino acids. The germline V gene has CDR1 LNHDA and CDR2 SQIVND (reference sequence). Trimming left V 8 bases short and J 8 bases short, with 18 bases between. The CDR3 region has the DNA TGTGCCAGTGCCGAGAGAAGGGGCTTGGGCTACACCTTC. This encodes CASAERRGLGYTF.

CDR3 nucleotide sequence: TGTGCCAGCAGCTTCTTAGAGATCCCCGCTGAGCAGTTCTTC. As protein: CASSFLEIPAEQFF. The chain has TRBV13 and TRBJ2-1; D is ambiguous. Looked up from germline, CDR1 is PRHDT and CDR2 is FYEKMQ (reference sequence). V was clipped by 3 bases and J by 9 bases, with 15 bases between them. The CDR3 spans 14 residues.

The chain has TRBV14 and TRBJ1-2, with 10 bases matching TRBD1. Germline CDR1 reads SGHDN; CDR2 reads FVKESK. The CDR3 is made up of 17 amino acids. V was pared by 1 base and J by 3 bases, with 8 bases of the junction left unmatched. The CDR3 region is CASSQAFRDRGDYGYTF. The CDR3 DNA reads TGTGCCAGCAGCCAAGCATTCCGGGACAGGGGTGACTATGGCTACACCTTC.

The gene calls are TRBV6-1 and TRBJ1-5; D possibly corresponds to TRBD1 (6 bases). V was trimmed by 1 base and J by 9 bases, leaving 16 bases between them. Germline values: CDR1 MNHNS, CDR2 SASEGT. The CDR3 is 15 amino acids. CDR3 region: CASSEGGGTGRPQHF. The DNA of the CDR3 is TGTGCCAGCAGTGAAGGAGGGGGAACTGGGAGGCCCCAGCATTTT.

The rearrangement uses TRBV28 and TRBJ2-1; 7 bases line up with TRBD1. The CDR3 contains 16 residues. Unmatched junction bases numbered 10, after V lost 4 bases and J lost 4 bases. Germline loops: CDR1 MDHEN, CDR2 SYDVKM. The CDR3 spells CASSSGDSSSYNEQFF. Here the CDR3 DNA reads TGTGCCAGCAGTTCAGGGGACAGCAGCTCTTACAATGAGCAGTTCTTC.

The rearrangement links TRBV7-9 to TRBJ2-4; 8 bases map to TRBD1. Germline CDR1 reads SEHNR; CDR2 reads FQNEAQ (reference sequence). This CDR3 has 16 amino acids. With V trimmed by 5 bases and J by 3 bases, 9 bases remained unmatched. CDR3 residues: CASSPLWTGSKNIQYF. The CDR3 DNA follows: TGTGCCAGCAGCCCGCTATGGACAGGGAGCAAAAACATTCAGTACTTC. Together with reference TRBV7-9 and TRBJ2-4, the CDR3 gives the full variable domain: DTGVSQNPRHKITKRGQNVTFRCDPISEHNRLYWYRQTLGQGPEFLTYFQNEAQLEKSRLLSDRFSAERPKGSFSTLEIQRTEQGDSAMYLCASSPLWTGSKNIQYFGAGTRLSVL.

The chain has TRBV7-6 and TRBJ1-3; 7 bases align to TRBD1. The length of the CDR3 is 15 residues. V lost 0 bases to trimming and J lost 2 bases; unmatched junction nucleotides: 1. From germline, CDR1 is SGHVS and CDR2 FNYEAQ. This chain's CDR3 is CASSLADRPGNTIYF. The CDR3 DNA reads as TGTGCCAGCAGCTTAGCGGACAGGCCTGGAAACACCATATATTTT.

This clone has just a few counts. The chain links TRBV14 to TRBJ1-2, with a weak D call TRBD1 (6 bases). This CDR3 comprises 13 residues. Germline CDR1 reads SGHDN; CDR2 reads FVKESK. Trimming pared 3 bases from V and 2 bases from J, leaving 7 bases between. The CDR3 DNA follows: TGTGCCAGCAGCCATAGGGGGAACTATGGCTACACCTTC. This sequence encodes CASSHRGNYGYTF.

This clone was picked up a small number of times. This chain connects TRBV19 to TRBJ1-2; D gene uncertain. The CDR3 spans 15 residues. Germline CDR1 reads LNHDA; CDR2 reads SQIVND (reference sequence). Trimming pared 3 bases from V and 4 bases from J, leaving 15 bases between. CDR3 sequence reads: CASSILRVEIYGYTF. The CDR3 region has the DNA TGTGCCAGTAGTATCCTCCGGGTCGAAATCTATGGCTACACCTTC.

J is TRBJ2-1 and V is TRBV10-2, with D possibly TRBD1 on 8 matching bases. There are 14 residues in the CDR3. Trimming removed 8 bases from V and 9 bases from J, with 20 bases in between. Germline lookup yields CDR1 WSHSY and CDR2 SAAADI. The CDR3 coding sequence is TGCGCCAGCTCCAAACAGGGGGGGGTCGTTGAGCAGTTCTTC. Protein sequence: CASSKQGGVVEQFF.

This clone showed up just once. The gene calls are TRBV6-5 and TRBJ2-7; 10 bases fit TRBD2. The ends lost 7 bases at V and 4 bases at J; junction bases unmatched: 7. Looked up from germline, CDR1 is MNHEY and CDR2 is SVGAGI. The CDR3 is 14 amino acids. As DNA, the CDR3 is TGTGCCAGCAAAAAGCGGGAGGGCCTTTACGAGCAGTACTTC. Translated: CASKKREGLYEQYF.

The chain is built from TRBV2 and TRBJ1-1; maybe TRBD1 (5 bases). Germline V gene sequence: CDR1 SNHLY, CDR2 FYNNEI. This CDR3 spans 14 amino acids. V shed 11 bases and J shed 1 base, with 17 bases lying between them. This CDR3 reads CACKGEGRNTEAFF. The CDR3 coding sequence is TGTGCCTGCAAAGGGGAAGGTCGGAACACTGAAGCTTTCTTT.

The V gene is TRBV7-9, the J gene TRBJ1-2, with D tentatively TRBD1 (5 bases). This CDR3 is 14 amino acids long. The germline CDR1 and CDR2 sequences are SEHNR and FQNEAQ (reference sequence). Deletions cut 5 bases from V and 4 bases from J, with 14 bases between. CDR3 bases: TGTGCCAGCAGCCCGGGGGGGGTAATCTATGGCTACACCTTC. Translation: CASSPGGVIYGYTF.

The chain joins TRBV28 to TRBJ2-7; TRBD1 might be the D (6 bases). This CDR3 has 16 amino acids. Looked up from germline, CDR1 is MDHEN and CDR2 is SYDVKM. The V gene lost 4 bases and the J gene lost 0 bases, with 16 bases spanning the gap. CDR3 amino acids: CASSSTGYESSYEQYF. In nucleotides, the CDR3 is TGTGCCAGCAGTTCGACAGGTTACGAGAGCTCCTACGAGCAGTACTTC.

This sequence joins TRBV5-1 and TRBJ1-3; 9 bases are shared with TRBD1. With V trimmed by 3 bases and J by 5 bases, 12 bases remained unmatched. In germline, CDR1 is SGHRS, CDR2 YFSETQ. CDR3 length equals 17 residues. The CDR3 DNA reads TGCGCCAGCAGCTCTACTGGACAGGGGCTGCGTAGAAACACCATATATTTT. It encodes CASSSTGQGLRRNTIYF.

J is TRBJ2-1 and V is TRBV5-1; possibly TRBD2 for D (6 bases). Deletions cut 4 bases from V and 2 bases from J, with 13 bases between. The CDR3 runs 15 residues. Germline CDR1 SGHRS, CDR2 YFSETQ. The CDR3 nucleotides read TGCGCCAGCAGCCAAGGAGGGCAAGCCTACAATGAGCAGTTCTTC. It is translated as CASSQGGQAYNEQFF. Based on the CDR3 plus reference TRBV5-1 and TRBJ2-1, the full variable domain is KAGVTQTPRYLIKTRGQQVTLSCSPISGHRSVSWYQQTPGQGLQFLFEYFSETQRNKGNFPGRFSGRQFSNSRSEMNVSTLELGDSALYLCASSQGGQAYNEQFFGPGTRLTVL.

Points on this clone: It is unclear where the CDR3 begins or ends on the DNA, so no DNA is shown, and the CDR3 is as TCRdb lists it. This CDR3 is CASSLVRRASGTYEQYF. The V gene is TRBV7-8, the J gene TRBJ2-7; TRBD2 was called by the table and not checked on the DNA. The CDR3 is 17 residues long, counting both termini. Germline V lookup: CDR1 SGHVS, CDR2 FQNEAQ.

J is TRBJ2-5 and V is TRBV7-8; no clear D gene. Germline CDR1 and CDR2: SGHVS and FQNEAQ. Trimming took off 1 base at V and 1 base at J, with 10 bases between the two ends. CDR3 length equals 15 residues. The CDR3 DNA is TGTGCCAGCAGCTTAGTCACCGGCGGCCAAGAGACCCAGTACTTC. Amino acid sequence: CASSLVTGGQETQYF.

DNA for the CDR3: TGCGCCAGCAGCCAAGCAGTTGGCACCTACGAGCAGTACTTC. As protein: CASSQAVGTYEQYF. V and J are TRBV4-1 and TRBJ2-7, with D uncertain. Germline CDR1 and CDR2: MGHRA and YSYEKL. CDR3 length equals 14 residues. Trimming shortened V by 1 base and J by 2 bases, and 9 bases separated the two germline ends.

The rearrangement uses TRBV7-6 and TRBJ2-7, with 7 bases fitting TRBD2. The length of the CDR3 is 15 residues. CDR1 is SGHVS, CDR2 FNYEAQ, per germline. Trimming removed 2 bases from V and 1 base from J; junction bases left unmatched: 5. The CDR3 DNA is TGTGCCAGCAGCTTATCACGGGGGGTTTCCTACGAGCAGTACTTC. Amino acid sequence: CASSLSRGVSYEQYF.

The chain carries TRBV14 and TRBJ2-7; no reliable D call. The CDR3 totals 13 residues. Trimming removed 1 base from V and 6 bases from J, with 10 bases in between. The V gene's germline CDR1 is SGHDN and CDR2 FVKESK. CDR3 sequence: CASSQAAWAEQYF. The CDR3, as DNA: TGTGCCAGCAGCCAAGCCGCGTGGGCCGAGCAGTACTTC.

This clone was seen a single time. The V and J genes are TRBV19 and TRBJ2-4; 9 positions agree with TRBD1. The V segment lost 7 bases and the J segment 1 base; nucleotides outside the gene matches: 8. The CDR3 has 16 amino acids. CDR1 is LNHDA, CDR2 SQIVND, per germline (reference sequence). DNA for the CDR3: TGTGCCAGTAAGCCTTTCGGACAGGGGGCCAAAAACATTCAGTACTTC. Amino acid sequence: CASKPFGQGAKNIQYF.

This chain joins TRBV7-6 and TRBJ1-3; D is unclear. The V gene lost 5 bases and the J gene lost 0 bases, with 11 bases spanning the gap. CDR1 and CDR2 from the germline V gene are SGHVS and FNYEAQ. This CDR3 has 15 amino acids. The CDR3 reads CASSPPGYSGNTIYF. The CDR3 coding sequence is TGTGCCAGCAGCCCTCCGGGGTACTCTGGAAACACCATATATTTT.

This chain links TRBV7-9 with TRBJ1-2; TRBD1 matches 7 bases. Germline CDR1 reads SEHNR; CDR2 reads FQNEAQ (reference sequence). The CDR3 contains 15 residues. Trimming took 4 bases from V and 3 from J; bases not matched to a gene: 8. CDR3 bases: TGTGCCAGCAGCTCCTCACAGGGGATCTACTATGGCTACACCTTC. Protein: CASSSSQGIYYGYTF.

The V call is TRBV24-1, the J call TRBJ2-1; 10 bases agree with TRBD1. Germline CDR1 KGHDR, CDR2 SFDVKD. The V segment lost 9 bases and the J segment 1 base; nucleotides outside the gene matches: 11. CDR3 length: 17 residues. The CDR3 coding sequence is TGTGCCACCGGGGAAAGGGGGACAGGGGTGTCCTACAATGAGCAGTTCTTC. This gives the protein CATGERGTGVSYNEQFF.

V usage is TRBV6-2 or TRBV6-3 and J usage is TRBJ2-2, with TRBD1 as a possible D gene (7 bases). Germline V lookup: CDR1 MNHEY, CDR2 SVGEGT. Deletions cut 2 bases from V and 1 base from J, with 20 bases between. There are 19 residues in the CDR3. The CDR3 protein is CASSYIGRRQGVNTGELFF. CDR3 DNA sequence: TGTGCCAGCAGTTACATTGGGAGGCGACAGGGTGTGAACACCGGGGAGCTGTTTTTT.

The chain employs TRBV27 and TRBJ2-7, with TRBD2 identical over 8 bases. Trimming took 6 bases from V and 4 from J; bases not matched to a gene: 5. CDR1 is MNHEY and CDR2 is SMNVEV in the germline V gene (reference sequence). The CDR3 has 13 residues. In nucleotides, the CDR3 is TGTGCCAGCAGCCCCAGCGGGAGTTACGAGCAGTACTTC. This encodes CASSPSGSYEQYF.

The chain uses TRBV29-1 and TRBJ1-2, with a possible D match to TRBD1 (6 bases). Germline-derived CDR1 and CDR2 are SQVTM and ANQGSEA. There are 15 residues in the CDR3. The V end lost 0 bases, the J end lost 8 bases, and 19 bases lay between the germline ends. CDR3 coding DNA: TGCAGCGTTGAAGATCGGGGCAGGGGCAAAGGAGGCTACACCTTC. Amino acid sequence: CSVEDRGRGKGGYTF.